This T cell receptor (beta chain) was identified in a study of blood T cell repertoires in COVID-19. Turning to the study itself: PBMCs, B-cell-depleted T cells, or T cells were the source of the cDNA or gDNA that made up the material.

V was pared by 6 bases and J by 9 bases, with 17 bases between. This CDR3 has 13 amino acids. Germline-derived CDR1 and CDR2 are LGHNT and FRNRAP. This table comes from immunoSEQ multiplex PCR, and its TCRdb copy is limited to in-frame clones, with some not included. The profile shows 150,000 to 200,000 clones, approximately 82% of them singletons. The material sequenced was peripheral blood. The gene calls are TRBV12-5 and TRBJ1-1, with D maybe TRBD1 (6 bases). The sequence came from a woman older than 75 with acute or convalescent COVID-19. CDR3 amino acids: CASGRPVGAQAFF. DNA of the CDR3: TGTGCTAGTGGCCGACCCGTGGGGGCCCAAGCTTTCTTT.